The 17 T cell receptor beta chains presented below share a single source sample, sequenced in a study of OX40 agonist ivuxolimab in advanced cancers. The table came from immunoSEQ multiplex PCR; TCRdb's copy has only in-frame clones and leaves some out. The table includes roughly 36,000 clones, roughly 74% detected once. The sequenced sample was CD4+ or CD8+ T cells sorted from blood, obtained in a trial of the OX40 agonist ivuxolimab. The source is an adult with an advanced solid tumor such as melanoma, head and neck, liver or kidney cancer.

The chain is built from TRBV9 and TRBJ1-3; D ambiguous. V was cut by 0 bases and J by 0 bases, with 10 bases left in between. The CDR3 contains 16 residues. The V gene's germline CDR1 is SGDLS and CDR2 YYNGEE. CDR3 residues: CASSVGAGISGNTIYF. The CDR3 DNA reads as TGTGCCAGCAGCGTAGGGGCAGGAATCTCTGGAAACACCATATATTTT. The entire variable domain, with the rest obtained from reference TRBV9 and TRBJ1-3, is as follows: DSGVTQTPKHLITATGQRVTLRCSPRSGDLSVYWYQQSLDQGLQFLIQYYNGEERAKGNILERFSAQQFPDLHSELNLSSLELGDSALYFCASSVGAGISGNTIYFGEGSWLTVV.

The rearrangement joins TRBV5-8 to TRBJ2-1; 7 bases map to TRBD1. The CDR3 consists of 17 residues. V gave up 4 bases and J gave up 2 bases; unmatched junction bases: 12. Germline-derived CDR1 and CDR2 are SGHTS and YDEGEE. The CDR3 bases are TGTGCCAGCAGCCATATACTTCAGGGGGTCACCTACAATGAGCAGTTCTTC. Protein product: CASSHILQGVTYNEQFF.

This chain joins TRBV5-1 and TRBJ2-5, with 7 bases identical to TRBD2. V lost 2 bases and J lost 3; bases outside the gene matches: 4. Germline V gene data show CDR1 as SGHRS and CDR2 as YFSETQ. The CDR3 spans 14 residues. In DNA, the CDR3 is TGCGCCAGCAGCTTTGAGAGCGGGAAAGAGACCCAGTACTTC. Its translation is CASSFESGKETQYF.

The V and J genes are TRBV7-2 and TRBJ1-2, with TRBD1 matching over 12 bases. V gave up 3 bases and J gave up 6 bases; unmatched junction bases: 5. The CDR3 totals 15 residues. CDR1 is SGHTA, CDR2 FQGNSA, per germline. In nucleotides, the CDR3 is TGTGCCAGCAGCTTCGGGACAGGGGGCGTGGATGGCTACACCTTC. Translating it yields CASSFGTGGVDGYTF.

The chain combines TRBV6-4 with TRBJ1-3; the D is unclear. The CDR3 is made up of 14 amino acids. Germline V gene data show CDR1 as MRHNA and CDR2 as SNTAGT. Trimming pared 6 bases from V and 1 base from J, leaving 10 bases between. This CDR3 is CASRGRSSGNTIYF. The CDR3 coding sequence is TGTGCCAGCAGGGGCAGAAGTTCTGGAAACACCATATATTTT.

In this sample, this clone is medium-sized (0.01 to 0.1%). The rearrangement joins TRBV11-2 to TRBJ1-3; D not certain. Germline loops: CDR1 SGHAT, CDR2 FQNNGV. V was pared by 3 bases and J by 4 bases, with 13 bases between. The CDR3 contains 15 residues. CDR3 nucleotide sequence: TGTGCCAGCAGCTTCGACGGTTTTCCCGGAAACACCATATATTTT. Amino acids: CASSFDGFPGNTIYF.

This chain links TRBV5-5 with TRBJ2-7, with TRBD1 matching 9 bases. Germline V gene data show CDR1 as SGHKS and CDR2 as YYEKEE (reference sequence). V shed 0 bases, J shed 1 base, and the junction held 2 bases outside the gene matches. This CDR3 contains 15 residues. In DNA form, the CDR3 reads TGTGCCAGCAGCTTGGACAGGGGGCGTTCCTACGAGCAGTACGTC. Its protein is CASSLDRGRSYEQYV.

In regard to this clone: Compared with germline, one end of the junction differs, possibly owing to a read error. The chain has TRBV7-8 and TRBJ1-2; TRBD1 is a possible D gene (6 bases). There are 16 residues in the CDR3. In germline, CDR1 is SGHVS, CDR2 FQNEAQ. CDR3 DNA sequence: TGTGCCAGCAGCTCGCGGACCGACCTAAACAGGGCCCTCTACGACTTC. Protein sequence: CASSSRTDLNRALYDF.

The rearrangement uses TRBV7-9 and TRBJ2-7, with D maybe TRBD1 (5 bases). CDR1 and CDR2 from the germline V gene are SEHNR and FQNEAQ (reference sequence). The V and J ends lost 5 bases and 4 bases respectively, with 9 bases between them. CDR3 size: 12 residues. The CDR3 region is CASSKTGYEQYF. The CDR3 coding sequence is TGTGCCAGCAGCAAAACAGGATACGAGCAGTACTTC.

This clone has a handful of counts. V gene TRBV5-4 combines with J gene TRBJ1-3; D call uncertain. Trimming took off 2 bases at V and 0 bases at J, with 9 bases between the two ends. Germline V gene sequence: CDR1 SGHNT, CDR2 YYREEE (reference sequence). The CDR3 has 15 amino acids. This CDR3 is CASSLTTYSGNTIYF. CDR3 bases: TGTGCCAGCAGCTTAACCACTTACTCTGGAAACACCATATATTTT.

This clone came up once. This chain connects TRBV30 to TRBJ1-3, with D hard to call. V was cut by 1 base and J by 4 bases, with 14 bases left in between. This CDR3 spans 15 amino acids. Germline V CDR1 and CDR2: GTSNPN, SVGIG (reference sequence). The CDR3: CAWSAKDVAGNTIYF. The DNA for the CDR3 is TGTGCCTGGAGTGCAAAGGATGTGGCGGGAAACACCATATATTTT.

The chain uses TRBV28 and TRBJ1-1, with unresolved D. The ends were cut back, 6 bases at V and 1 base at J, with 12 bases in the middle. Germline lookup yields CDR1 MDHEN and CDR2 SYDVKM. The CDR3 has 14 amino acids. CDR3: CASRPNHRNTEAFF. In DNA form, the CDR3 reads TGTGCCAGCAGGCCAAATCATAGGAACACTGAAGCTTTCTTT.

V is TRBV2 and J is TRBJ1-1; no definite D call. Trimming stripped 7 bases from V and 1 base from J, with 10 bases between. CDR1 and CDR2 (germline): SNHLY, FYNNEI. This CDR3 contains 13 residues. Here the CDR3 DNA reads TGTGCCAGCATCACGCGCGAGAACACTGAAGCTTTCTTT. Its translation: CASITRENTEAFF.

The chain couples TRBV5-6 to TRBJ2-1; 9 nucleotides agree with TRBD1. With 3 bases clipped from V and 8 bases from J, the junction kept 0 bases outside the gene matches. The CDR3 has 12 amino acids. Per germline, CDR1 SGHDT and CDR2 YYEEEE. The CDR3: CASSWTGDEQFF. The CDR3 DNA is TGTGCCAGCAGCTGGACAGGGGATGAGCAGTTCTTC.

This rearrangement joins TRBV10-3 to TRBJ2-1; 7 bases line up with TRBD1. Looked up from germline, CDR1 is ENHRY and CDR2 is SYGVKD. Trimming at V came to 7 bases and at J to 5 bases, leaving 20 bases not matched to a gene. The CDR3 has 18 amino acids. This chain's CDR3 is CAITLSWGQGQSHNEQFF. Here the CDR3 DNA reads TGTGCCATCACCCTCTCTTGGGGGCAGGGACAGTCACACAATGAGCAGTTCTTC.

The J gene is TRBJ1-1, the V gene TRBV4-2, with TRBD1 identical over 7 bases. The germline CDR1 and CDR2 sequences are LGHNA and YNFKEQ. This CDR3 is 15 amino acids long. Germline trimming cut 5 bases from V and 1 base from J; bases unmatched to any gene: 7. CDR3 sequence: CASSGTGEGNTEAFF. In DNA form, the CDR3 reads TGTGCCAGCAGCGGAACAGGGGAGGGGAACACTGAAGCTTTCTTT.

The CDR3 sequence: CASRENWGADTQYF. The CDR3 DNA reads as TGCGCCAGCAGGGAAAACTGGGGGGCAGATACGCAGTATTTT. The rearrangement uses TRBV10-2 and TRBJ2-3; a possible D gene is TRBD2 (6 bases). Germline loops: CDR1 WSHSY, CDR2 SAAADI. The CDR3 spans 14 residues. Trimming took 6 bases from V and 4 from J, leaving 14 bases between them.